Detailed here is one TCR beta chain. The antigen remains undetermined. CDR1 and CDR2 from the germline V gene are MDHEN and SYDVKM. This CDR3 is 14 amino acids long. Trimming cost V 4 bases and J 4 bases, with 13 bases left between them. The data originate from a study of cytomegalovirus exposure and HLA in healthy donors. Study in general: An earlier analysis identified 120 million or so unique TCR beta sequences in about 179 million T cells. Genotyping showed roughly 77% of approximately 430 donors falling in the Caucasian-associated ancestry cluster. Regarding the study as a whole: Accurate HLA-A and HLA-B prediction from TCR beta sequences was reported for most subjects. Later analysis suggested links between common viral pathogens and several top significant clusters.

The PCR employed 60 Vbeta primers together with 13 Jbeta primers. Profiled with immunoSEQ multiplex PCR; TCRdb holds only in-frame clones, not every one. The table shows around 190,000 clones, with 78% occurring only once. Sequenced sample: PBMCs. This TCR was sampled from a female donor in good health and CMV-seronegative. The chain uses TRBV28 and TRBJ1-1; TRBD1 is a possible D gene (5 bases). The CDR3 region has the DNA TGTGCCAGCAGTTGGTTAGGGGTCCGCACTGAAGCTTTCTTT. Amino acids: CASSWLGVRTEAFF.